Presented here are 6 T cell receptor beta chains from one specimen sequenced in a study of cytomegalovirus exposure and HLA in healthy donors. The PCR had 60 Vbeta and 13 Jbeta primers. The assay was immunoSEQ multiplex PCR, and TCRdb's table has in-frame clones only and misses some. The sample lists a few hundred thousand clones; 65% to 90% were seen once. The sequencing sample was made of PBMCs. The receptors come from a girl between 10 and 17 years old in good health and CMV-seronegative.

J is TRBJ2-1 and V is TRBV6-1; D might be TRBD1 (5 bases). The CDR3 is made up of 13 amino acids. Trimming took off 4 bases at V and 7 bases at J, with 11 bases between the two ends. Looked up from germline, CDR1 is MNHNS and CDR2 is SASEGT. CDR3 coding DNA: TGTGCCAGCAGTGTTGATAGGGGTAATGAGCAGTTCTTC. Its protein product is CASSVDRGNEQFF.

V usage is TRBV14 and J usage is TRBJ1-1; no clear D gene. The CDR3 is made up of 17 amino acids. Germline CDR1 and CDR2: SGHDN and FVKESK. V shed 4 bases and J shed 2 bases, with 20 bases lying between them. CDR3 sequence (DNA): TGTGCCAGCAGCCCTTCCGGGAGTCTCCGGCCCAACACTGAAGCTTTCTTT. Its translation is CASSPSGSLRPNTEAFF.

The chain couples TRBV25-1 to TRBJ1-1; possibly TRBD1 for D (6 bases). Germline V gene data show CDR1 as MGHDK and CDR2 as SYGVNS. The CDR3 is made up of 18 amino acids. V lost 0 bases and J lost 4, with 21 bases in between. CDR3 nucleotides: TGTGCCAGCAGTGAATACATCGCTAACAGGGATCTGAGCACTGAAGCTTTCTTT. It is translated as CASSEYIANRDLSTEAFF.

V gene TRBV19 combines with J gene TRBJ2-1, with TRBD2 as a possible D gene (7 bases). V shed 4 bases and J shed 1 base, with 14 bases lying between them. CDR3 size: 16 residues. CDR1 and CDR2 (germline): LNHDA, SQIVND (reference sequence). The DNA of the CDR3 is TGTGCCAGTAGTACTCGAGGGGGGGCATCCTACAATGAGCAGTTCTTC. It specifies CASSTRGGASYNEQFF.

V is TRBV4-3 and J is TRBJ2-7; 10 nucleotides align to TRBD1. Per germline, CDR1 LGHNA and CDR2 YSLEER. With V trimmed by 0 bases and J by 5 bases, 4 bases remained unmatched. CDR3 length: 15 residues. CDR3 residues: CASSQEDRGHNEQYF. DNA for the CDR3: TGCGCCAGCAGCCAAGAAGACAGGGGGCACAACGAGCAGTACTTC.

The table lists this clone with a count of one. The rearrangement joins TRBV7-2 to TRBJ2-3; no definite D call. Trimming left V 0 bases short and J 3 bases short, with 10 bases between. The CDR3 loop spans 15 amino acids. Germline V gene data show CDR1 as SGHTA and CDR2 as FQGNSA. The CDR3 nucleotides are TGTGCCAGCAGCTTAGCGCTAGACGCAACAGATACGCAGTATTTT. Translated, it gives CASSLALDATDTQYF. The variable domain in full, with the rest retrieved from reference TRBV7-2 and TRBJ2-3, is GAGVSQSPSNKVTEKGKDVELRCDPISGHTALYWYRQSLGQGLEFLIYFQGNSAPDKSGLPSDRFSAERTGGSVSTLTIQRTQQEDSAVYLCASSLALDATDTQYFGPGTRLTVL.